The 5 T cell receptor beta chains below all came from one sample that was sequenced in a study of blood T cell repertoires in COVID-19. Some clones are missing from TCRdb's copy, which holds only in-frame ones; the method was immunoSEQ multiplex PCR. The table includes 150,000 to 250,000 clones, around 80% detected once. Sequencing used peripheral blood. All receptors derive from a human donor with acute or convalescent COVID-19. The donor label of this sample is uncertain.

This chain uses TRBV2 with TRBJ1-5; D unclear. Germline V gives CDR1 SNHLY, CDR2 FYNNEI. The V end lost 0 bases, the J end lost 3 bases, and 9 bases lay between the germline ends. The CDR3 spans 15 residues. The CDR3: CASSEASPDNQPQHF. CDR3 DNA: TGTGCCAGCAGTGAAGCAAGCCCTGACAATCAGCCCCAGCATTTT.

The gene calls are TRBV15 and TRBJ2-3; a possible D gene is TRBD1 (5 bases). Trimming cost V 1 base and J 7 bases, with 18 bases left between them. In germline, CDR1 is LNHNV, CDR2 YYDKDF (reference sequence). This CDR3 region has 16 residues. CDR3 coding DNA: TGTGCCACCAGCAGAGCGACAGACCCGATAAAGAATACGCAGTATTTT. Translating it yields CATSRATDPIKNTQYF. The variable domain in full, with the rest retrieved from reference TRBV15 and TRBJ2-3, is DAMVIQNPRYQVTQFGKPVTLSCSQTLNHNVMYWYQQKSSQAPKLLFHYYDKDFNNEADTPDNFQSRRPNTSFCFLDIRSPGLGDTAMYLCATSRATDPIKNTQYFGPGTRLTVL.

The genes are TRBV28 and TRBJ1-5; 9 bases line up with TRBD1. The CDR3 covers 15 residues. The V segment lost 6 bases and the J segment 3 bases; nucleotides outside the gene matches: 6. From germline, CDR1 is MDHEN and CDR2 SYDVKM. The CDR3 nucleotides are TGTGCCAGCAGCTCCACAGGGGGCATCAATCAGCCCCAGCATTTT. Encoded protein: CASSSTGGINQPQHF. Complete variable domain (other parts from reference TRBV28 and TRBJ1-5): DVKVTQSSRYLVKRTGEKVFLECVQDMDHENMFWYRQDPGLGLRLIYFSYDVKMKEKGDIPEGYSVSREKKERFSLILESASTNQTSMYLCASSSTGGINQPQHFGDGTRLSIL.

This sequence joins TRBV5-6 and TRBJ1-4, with 9 bases that match TRBD1. Germline CDR1 SGHDT, CDR2 YYEEEE. This CDR3 spans 17 amino acids. Losses at the gene ends were 4 bases for V and 4 bases for J; bases not matched to a gene: 11. Here the CDR3 reads CASSLGTGFGVNEKLFF. The DNA of the CDR3 is TGTGCCAGCAGCCTCGGGACAGGGTTTGGAGTTAATGAAAAACTGTTTTTT.

This sequence joins TRBV27 and TRBJ2-6; D is possibly TRBD1 (5 bases). V lost 6 bases, J lost 2 bases, and 17 bases lay in between. Germline assignment: CDR1 MNHEY and CDR2 SMNVEV (reference sequence). The CDR3 spans 17 residues. CDR3 DNA sequence: TGTGCCAGCAGGTTTCAGGGTATCCTCACTGGGGCCAACGTCCTGACTTTC. As protein: CASRFQGILTGANVLTF.